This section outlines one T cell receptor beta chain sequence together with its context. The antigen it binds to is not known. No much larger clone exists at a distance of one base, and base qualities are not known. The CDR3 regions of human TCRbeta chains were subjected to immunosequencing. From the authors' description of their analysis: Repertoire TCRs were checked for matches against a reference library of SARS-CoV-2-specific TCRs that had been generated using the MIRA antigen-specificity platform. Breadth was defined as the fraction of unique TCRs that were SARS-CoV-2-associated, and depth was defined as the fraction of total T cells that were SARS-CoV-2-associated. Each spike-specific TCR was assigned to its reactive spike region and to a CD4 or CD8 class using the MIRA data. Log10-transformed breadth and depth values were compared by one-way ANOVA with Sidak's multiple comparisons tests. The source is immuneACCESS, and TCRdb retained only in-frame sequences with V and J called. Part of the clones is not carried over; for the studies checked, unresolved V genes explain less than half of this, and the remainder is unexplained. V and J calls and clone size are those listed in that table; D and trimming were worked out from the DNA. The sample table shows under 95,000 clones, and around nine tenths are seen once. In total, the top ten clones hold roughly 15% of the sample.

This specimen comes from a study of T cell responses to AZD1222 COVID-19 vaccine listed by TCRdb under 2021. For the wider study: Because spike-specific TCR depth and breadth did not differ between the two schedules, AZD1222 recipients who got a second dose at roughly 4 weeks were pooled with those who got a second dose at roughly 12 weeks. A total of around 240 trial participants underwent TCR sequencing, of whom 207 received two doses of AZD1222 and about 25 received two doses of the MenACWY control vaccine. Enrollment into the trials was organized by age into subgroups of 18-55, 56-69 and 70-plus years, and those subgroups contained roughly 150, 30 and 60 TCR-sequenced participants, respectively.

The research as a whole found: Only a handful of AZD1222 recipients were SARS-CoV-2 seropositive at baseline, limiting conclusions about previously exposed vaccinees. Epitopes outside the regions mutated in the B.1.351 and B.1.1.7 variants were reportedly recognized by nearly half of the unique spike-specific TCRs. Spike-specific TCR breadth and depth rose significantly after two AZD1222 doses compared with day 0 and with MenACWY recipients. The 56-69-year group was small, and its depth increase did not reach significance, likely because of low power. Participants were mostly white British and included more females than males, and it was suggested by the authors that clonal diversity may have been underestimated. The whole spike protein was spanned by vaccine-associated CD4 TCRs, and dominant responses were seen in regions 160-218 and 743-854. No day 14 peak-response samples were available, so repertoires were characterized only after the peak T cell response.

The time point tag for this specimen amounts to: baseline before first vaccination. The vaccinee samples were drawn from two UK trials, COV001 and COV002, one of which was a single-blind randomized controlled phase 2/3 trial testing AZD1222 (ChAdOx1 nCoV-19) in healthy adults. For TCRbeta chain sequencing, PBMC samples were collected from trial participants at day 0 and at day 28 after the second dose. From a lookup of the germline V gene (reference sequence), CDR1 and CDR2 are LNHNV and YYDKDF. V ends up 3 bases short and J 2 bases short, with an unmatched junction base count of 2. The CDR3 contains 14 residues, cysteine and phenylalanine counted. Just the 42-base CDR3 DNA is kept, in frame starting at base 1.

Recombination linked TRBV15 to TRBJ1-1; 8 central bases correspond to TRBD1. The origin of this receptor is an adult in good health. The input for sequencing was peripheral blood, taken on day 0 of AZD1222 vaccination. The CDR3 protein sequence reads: CATSRTGANTEAFF. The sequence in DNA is TGTGCCACCAGCAGGACAGGGGCTAACACTGAAGCTTTCTTT.